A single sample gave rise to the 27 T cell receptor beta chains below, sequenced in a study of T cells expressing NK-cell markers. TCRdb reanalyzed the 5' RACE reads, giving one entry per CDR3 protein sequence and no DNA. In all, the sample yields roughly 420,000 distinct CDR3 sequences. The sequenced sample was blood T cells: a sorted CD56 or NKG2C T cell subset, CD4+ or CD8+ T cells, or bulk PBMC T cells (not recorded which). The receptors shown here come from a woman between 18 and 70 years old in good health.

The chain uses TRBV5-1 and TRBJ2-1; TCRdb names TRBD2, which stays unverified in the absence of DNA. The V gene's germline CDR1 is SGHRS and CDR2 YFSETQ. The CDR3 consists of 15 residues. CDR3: CASSNLAPGYNEQFF.

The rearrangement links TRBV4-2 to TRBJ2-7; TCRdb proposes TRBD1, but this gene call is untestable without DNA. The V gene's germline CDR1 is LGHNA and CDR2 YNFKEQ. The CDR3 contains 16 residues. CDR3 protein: CASSQDGQGIGYEQYF.

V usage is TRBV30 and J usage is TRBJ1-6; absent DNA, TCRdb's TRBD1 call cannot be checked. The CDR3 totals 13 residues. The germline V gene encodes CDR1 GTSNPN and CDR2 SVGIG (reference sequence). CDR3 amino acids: CAWSVQGASPLHF.

The CDR3 reads CASSLSRYPYEQYF. V and J are TRBV5-6 and TRBJ2-7. Germline CDR1 is SGHDT and CDR2 is YYEEEE. This CDR3 comprises 14 residues.

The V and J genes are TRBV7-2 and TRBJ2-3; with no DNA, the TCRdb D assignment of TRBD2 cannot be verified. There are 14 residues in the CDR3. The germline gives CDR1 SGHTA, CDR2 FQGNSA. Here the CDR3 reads CASSFDSGKDTQYF. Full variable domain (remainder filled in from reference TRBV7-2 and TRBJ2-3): GAGVSQSPSNKVTEKGKDVELRCDPISGHTALYWYRQSLGQGLEFLIYFQGNSAPDKSGLPSDRFSAERTGGSVSTLTIQRTQQEDSAVYLCASSFDSGKDTQYFGPGTRLTVL.

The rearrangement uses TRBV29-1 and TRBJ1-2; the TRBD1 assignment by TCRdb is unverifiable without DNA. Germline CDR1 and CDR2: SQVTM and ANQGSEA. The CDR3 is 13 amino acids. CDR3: CSVEAPASYGYTF.

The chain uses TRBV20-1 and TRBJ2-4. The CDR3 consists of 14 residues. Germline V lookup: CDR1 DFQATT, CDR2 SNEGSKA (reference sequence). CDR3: CSASSGAGKNIQYF.

The CDR3 region is CASSLRGETQYF. This chain joins TRBV12-3 or TRBV12-4 and TRBJ2-5; as DNA is missing, the TRBD1 call by TCRdb cannot be tested. The CDR3 contains 12 residues.

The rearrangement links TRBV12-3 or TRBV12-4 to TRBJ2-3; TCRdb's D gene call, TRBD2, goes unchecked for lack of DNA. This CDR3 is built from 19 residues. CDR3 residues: CASSYSNPGLAGPTDTQYF.

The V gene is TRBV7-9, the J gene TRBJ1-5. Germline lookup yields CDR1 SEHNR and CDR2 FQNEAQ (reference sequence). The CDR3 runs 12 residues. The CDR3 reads CASGAALKPQHF.

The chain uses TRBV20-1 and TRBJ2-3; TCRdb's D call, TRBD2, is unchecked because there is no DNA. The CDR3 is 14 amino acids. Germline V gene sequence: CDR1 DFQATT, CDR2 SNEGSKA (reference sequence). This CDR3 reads CSARVRGAPDTQYF.

The CDR3 reads CASSSDLNEQFF. The gene calls are TRBV7-3 and TRBJ2-1. CDR3 size: 12 residues. CDR1 SGHTA and CDR2 FQGTGA come from the germline V gene.

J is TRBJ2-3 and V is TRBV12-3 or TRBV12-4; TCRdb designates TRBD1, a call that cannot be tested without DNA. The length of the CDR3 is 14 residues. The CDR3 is CASSPRGGTDTQYF.

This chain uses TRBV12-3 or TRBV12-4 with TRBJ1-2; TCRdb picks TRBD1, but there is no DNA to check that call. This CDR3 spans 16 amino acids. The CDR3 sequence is CASSPRNNRPNYGYTF.

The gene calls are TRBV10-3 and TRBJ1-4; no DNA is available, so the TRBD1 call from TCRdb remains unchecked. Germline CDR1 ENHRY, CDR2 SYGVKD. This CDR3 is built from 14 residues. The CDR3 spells CAISSGASNEKLFF.

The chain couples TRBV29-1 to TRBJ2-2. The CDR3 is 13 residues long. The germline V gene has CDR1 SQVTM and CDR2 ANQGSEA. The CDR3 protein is CSVEDPGTGELFF.

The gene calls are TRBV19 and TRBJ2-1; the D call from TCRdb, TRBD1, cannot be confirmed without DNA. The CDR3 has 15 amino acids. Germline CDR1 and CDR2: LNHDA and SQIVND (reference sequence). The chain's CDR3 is CASSIIQGVANEQFF.

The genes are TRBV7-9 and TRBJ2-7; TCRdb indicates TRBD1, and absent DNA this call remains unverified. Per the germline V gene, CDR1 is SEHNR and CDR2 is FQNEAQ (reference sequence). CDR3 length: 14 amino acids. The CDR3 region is CASSLGAHIYEQYF.

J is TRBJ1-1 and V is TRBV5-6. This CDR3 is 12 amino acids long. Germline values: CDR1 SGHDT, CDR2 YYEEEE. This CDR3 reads CASSLVTAEAFF.

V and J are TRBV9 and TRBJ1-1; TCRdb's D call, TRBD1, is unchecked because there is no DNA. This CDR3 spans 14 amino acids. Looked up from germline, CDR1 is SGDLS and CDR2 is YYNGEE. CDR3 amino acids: CASSRGVVSTEAFF.

The CDR3 spells CASSATGSAGELFF. This rearrangement joins TRBV11-2 to TRBJ2-2; absent DNA, TCRdb's TRBD1 call cannot be checked. The CDR3 sequence is 14 residues long. Germline CDR1 is SGHAT and CDR2 is FQNNGV.

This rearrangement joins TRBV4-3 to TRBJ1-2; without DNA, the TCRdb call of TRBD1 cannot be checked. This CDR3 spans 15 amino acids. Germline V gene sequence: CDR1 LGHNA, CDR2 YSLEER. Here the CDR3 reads CASSHGQETNYGYTF.

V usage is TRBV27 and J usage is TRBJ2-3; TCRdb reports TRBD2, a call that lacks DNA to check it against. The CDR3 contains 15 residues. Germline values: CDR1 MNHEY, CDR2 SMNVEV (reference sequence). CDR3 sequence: CASSFYQPSSDTQYF.

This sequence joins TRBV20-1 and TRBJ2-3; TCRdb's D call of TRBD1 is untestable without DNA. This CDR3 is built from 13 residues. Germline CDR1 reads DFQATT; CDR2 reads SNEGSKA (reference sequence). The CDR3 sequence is CSARRPAEDTQYF.

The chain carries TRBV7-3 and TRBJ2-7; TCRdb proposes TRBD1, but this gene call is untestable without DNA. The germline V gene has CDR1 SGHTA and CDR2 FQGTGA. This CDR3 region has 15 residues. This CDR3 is CASSISGTNVYEQYF.

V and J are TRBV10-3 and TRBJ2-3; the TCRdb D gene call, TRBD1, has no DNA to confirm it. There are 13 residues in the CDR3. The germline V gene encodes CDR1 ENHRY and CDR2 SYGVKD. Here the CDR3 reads CAINLGGIDTQYF.

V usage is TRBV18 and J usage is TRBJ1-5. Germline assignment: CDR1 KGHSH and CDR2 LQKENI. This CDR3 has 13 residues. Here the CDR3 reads CASSAADNQPQHF. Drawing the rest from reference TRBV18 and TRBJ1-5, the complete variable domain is NAGVMQNPRHLVRRRGQEARLRCSPMKGHSHVYWYRQLPEEGLKFMVYLQKENIIDESGMPKERFSAEFPKEGPSILRIQQVVRGDSAAYFCASSAADNQPQHFGDGTRLSIL.